This T cell receptor (beta chain) was recovered during a study of blood T cell repertoires in COVID-19. Data came from immunoSEQ multiplex PCR; TCRdb stores just in-frame clones and leaves some out. The sample lists around 450,000 clones; 80% to 90% were seen once. This receptor was obtained from a woman in her twenties or thirties with acute or convalescent COVID-19. The specimen sequenced was peripheral blood.

CDR3 in DNA: TGTGCCAGCCGGGGGGGCGCGGGAGGAGCCACTGAAGCTTTCTTT. Amino acid sequence: CASRGGAGGATEAFF. The chain links TRBV2 to TRBJ1-1; D may be TRBD1 (6 bases). The CDR3 totals 15 residues. From germline, CDR1 is SNHLY and CDR2 FYNNEI. The V gene lost 8 bases and the J gene lost 4 bases, with 20 bases spanning the gap.